The present T cell receptor (beta chain) was sequenced within a study of blood T cell repertoires in COVID-19. The repertoire was sequenced with immunoSEQ multiplex PCR; TCRdb's copy has only in-frame clones and lacks some. The table shows some 63,000 clones, with 65% to 80% occurring only once. Germline CDR1 reads SEHNR; CDR2 reads FQNEAQ (reference sequence). V lost 7 bases to trimming and J lost 1 base, with 8 bases between them. The CDR3 consists of 13 residues. The receptor comes from a human donor in a cohort sampled during active COVID-19. Specimen: peripheral blood. This rearrangement joins TRBV7-9 to TRBJ2-1; D not certain. CDR3 in amino acids: CASTPSSYNEQFF. CDR3 DNA: TGTGCCAGCACCCCGTCGTCCTACAATGAGCAGTTCTTC.